The 13 T cell receptor beta chains below were found in one sample sequenced in a study of T cells in women clearing cervical HPV infection. The table came from immunoSEQ multiplex PCR; TCRdb's copy has only in-frame clones and leaves some out. The sample has around 25,000 clones. Specimen: blood buffy coat. These receptors were collected from a woman aged 18-70 years with a cervical HPV16 infection that either progressed to CIN3+ or cleared (not recorded which).

A word on this clone: The sequence runs out 3 residues before the end of the CDR3; the remainder is reconstructed from the germline J gene. V usage is TRBV12-3 or TRBV12-4 and J usage is TRBJ1-6; D gene unclear. CDR3 length equals 16 residues. Trimming took off 5 bases at V and 0 bases at J, with 11 bases between the two ends. CDR3 DNA (partial): TGTGCCAGCAGTCCCCAGTTGAGCTCCTATAATTCACCC. Translation gives CASSPQLSSYNSP. The entire CDR3 protein reads CASSPQLSSYNSPLHF.

About this clone: The read terminates 3 residues ahead of where the CDR3 ends, so the germline J gene completes it. The chain employs TRBV6-2 or TRBV6-3 and TRBJ1-4; weak D call: TRBD1 (6 bases). This CDR3 has 17 amino acids. The germline V gene has CDR1 MNHEY and CDR2 SVGEGT. Between the trimmed V and J ends, which lost 0 bases and 6 bases, there was a span of 17 bases. The sequenced CDR3 bases are TGTGCCAGCAGTTACTCGATCCGGGACAACTATTATGAAAAA. It is translated as CASSYSIRDNYYEK. The whole CDR3 sequence reads CASSYSIRDNYYEKLFF.

Remarks on this clone: The read terminates 3 residues before the CDR3 end, so the remaining end is supplied by the germline J gene. The V gene is TRBV2, the J gene TRBJ2-7; D perhaps matches TRBD2 (6 bases). This CDR3 contains 13 residues. Germline CDR1 reads SNHLY; CDR2 reads FYNNEI. V was pared by 5 bases and J by 0 bases, with 8 bases between. CDR3 amino acids: CASSRGGSYEQYF. The sequenced part of the CDR3 DNA is TGTGCCAGCAGTAGGGGAGGCTCCTACGAG.

As concerns this clone: The read ends 3 residues shy of where the CDR3 ends; the end is completed using the germline J gene. This chain connects TRBV11-2 to TRBJ2-1; no clear D gene. The CDR3 has 13 amino acids. V was shortened by 4 bases and J by 7 bases, with 11 bases between the two germline ends. The germline gives CDR1 SGHAT, CDR2 FQNNGV. Partial CDR3 DNA: TGTGCCAGCAGCTCCCTCGTGAGGAATGAG. Residues: CASSSLVRNE. The full CDR3 sequence reads CASSSLVRNEQFF.

On this clone: The CDR3 goes on 3 residues after the read ends, and that part is filled in from the germline J gene. The chain couples TRBV7-7 to TRBJ2-2, with D perhaps TRBD2 (6 bases). Germline V gene sequence: CDR1 SSHAT, CDR2 FNYEAQ (reference sequence). V was pared by 6 bases and J by 5 bases, with 10 bases between. The CDR3 contains 13 residues. The covered CDR3 bases are TGTGCCAGCAGTCCTGGGGGGACCGGGGAG. Protein product: CASSPGGTGE. The CDR3 in its entirety is CASSPGGTGELFF.

In regard to this clone: Read sequence stops 3 residues before the CDR3 end, and the germline J gene provides the missing end. V and J are TRBV2 and TRBJ2-4; 8 nucleotides line up with TRBD1. The CDR3 covers 15 residues. From germline, CDR1 is SNHLY and CDR2 FYNNEI. Trimming cost V 7 bases and J 2 bases; bases outside gene matches: 7. The CDR3: CASNDRGYTKNIQYF. The covered CDR3 bases are TGTGCCAGCAATGACAGGGGCTATACCAAAAACATT.

Of note for this clone: The read finishes 3 residues shy of the CDR3 end, and the germline J gene is used to complete it. The V and J genes are TRBV4-1 and TRBJ2-2, with a tentative D call TRBD1 (6 bases). Trimming removed 4 bases at V and 6 bases at J, with 12 bases between. CDR3 length equals 14 residues. The germline V gene encodes CDR1 MGHRA and CDR2 YSYEKL. CDR3: CASSPQGDAGELFF. CDR3 DNA, as far as it was read: TGCGCCAGCAGCCCACAGGGAGACGCCGGGGAG.

As concerns this clone: Read coverage stops 3 residues before the CDR3 terminus; the germline J gene supplies the remainder. The chain carries TRBV19 and TRBJ1-2; weak D call: TRBD1 (5 bases). The length of the CDR3 is 15 residues. Germline V gene sequence: CDR1 LNHDA, CDR2 SQIVND (reference sequence). Trimming left V 2 bases short and J 6 bases short, with 16 bases between. The part of the CDR3 DNA that was read is TGTGCCAGTAGTATATCCAGGGCTGTGTCTGATGGC. Translated: CASSISRAVSDG. The CDR3 as a whole reads CASSISRAVSDGYTF.

The CDR3 DNA, read in part, is TGTGCCAGCACTACACAGGGAAAGGATAGCAATCAGCCG. Translated, it gives CASTTQGKDSNQP. The CDR3 as a whole reads CASTTQGKDSNQPQYF. The chain combines TRBV2 with TRBJ2-3; a possible D gene is TRBD1 (6 bases). The read falls 3 residues short of the CDR3 end, and the missing part is taken from the germline J gene. Germline loops: CDR1 SNHLY, CDR2 FYNNEI. The CDR3 contains 16 residues. Supplemented by reference TRBV2 and TRBJ2-3, the full variable domain reads EPEVTQTPSHQVTQMGQEVILRCVPISNHLYFYWYRQILGQKVEFLVSFYNNEISEKSEIFDDQFSVERPDGSNFTLKIRSTKLEDSAMYFCASTTQGKDSNQPQYFGPGTRLTVL.

With regard to this clone: The CDR3 end is not reached by the read, which stops 3 residues before it; the germline J gene fills it in. This sequence joins TRBV10-1 and TRBJ1-6, with 7 bases matching TRBD1. The trim removed 4 bases at V and 9 bases at J, leaving 6 bases unmatched. The CDR3 totals 14 residues. The germline gives CDR1 WNHNN, CDR2 SYGVQD (reference sequence). The CDR3 is CASSVNRGGSPLHF. The part of the CDR3 DNA that was read is TGCGCCAGCAGTGTTAACAGGGGAGGTTCACCC.

In the case of this clone: From the germline J gene comes the end of the CDR3, since the read stops 3 residues before it. This chain connects TRBV5-1 to TRBJ2-7; weak D call: TRBD2 (5 bases). The CDR3 is made up of 15 amino acids. Trimming removed 3 bases at V and 5 bases at J, with 18 bases between. Germline CDR1 reads SGHRS; CDR2 reads YFSETQ. The CDR3 here is CASSSGRANRDEQYF. The DNA read from the CDR3 is TGCGCCAGCAGCTCCGGGCGGGCCAATCGGGACGAG.

Concerning this clone: The read falls 3 residues short of the CDR3 end, and the missing part is taken from the germline J gene. The chain uses TRBV7-3 and TRBJ2-2; TRBD2 matches 10 bases. The CDR3 spans 16 residues. Germline CDR1 reads SGHTA; CDR2 reads FQGTGA. The trim removed 2 bases at V and 4 bases at J, leaving 4 bases unmatched. CDR3 amino acids: CASSLVAGGFTGELFF. The sequenced part of the CDR3 DNA is TGTGCCAGCAGCTTAGTAGCGGGAGGCTTCACCGGGGAG.

Notes on this clone: The read terminates 3 residues ahead of where the CDR3 ends, so the germline J gene completes it. The rearrangement uses TRBV5-1 and TRBJ2-2; 9 positions agree with TRBD1. The CDR3 loop spans 15 amino acids. Germline loops: CDR1 SGHRS, CDR2 YFSETQ. The CDR3 protein is CASSYGGTGFEKLFF. Incomplete CDR3 DNA: TGCGCCAGCAGCTACGGCGGGACAGGGTTCGAAAAG.